This T cell receptor beta chain was sequenced for a study of monozygotic twins with inflammatory bowel disease. Donors each contributed one blood sample measuring less than 3 ml. The CDR3 runs 15 residues. CDR1 and CDR2 from the germline V gene are SGHRS and YFSETQ. General study findings and limits: Researchers report that IBD patients shared fewer clonotypes with others than healthy twins, especially amid disease activity.

Total RNA, at approximately 3,800 ng, went into every TCR library. Via template switching, UMIs carrying a 6-nucleotide sample barcode were introduced. TCRdb re-called the 5' RACE reads and catalogs CDR3 proteins one per entry, DNA excluded. Listed are roughly 200,000 distinct CDR3 sequences; roughly 1.5% falls within the top ten. Concerning this clonotype itself: Its matching antigen is unknown.

The chain combines TRBV5-1 with TRBJ2-7; the TCRdb call, TRBD2, lacks DNA for checking. The TCR sequence derives from a human donor with ulcerative colitis or Crohn's disease, or a healthy co-twin of an affected twin (not recorded which). The sequenced sample was blood. This CDR3 is CASKGVAGPSYEQYF.